This TCR beta chain comes out of a study of blood T cell repertoires in COVID-19. For the study at large: The United States, Italy and Spain provided the acute and convalescent COVID-19 samples. PBMCs, B-cell-depleted T cells, or T cells provided the cDNA or gDNA that made up the material.

This clone was observed a single time. Germline assignment: CDR1 MNHEY and CDR2 SMNVEV (reference sequence). This CDR3 is built from 17 residues. V lost 0 bases, J lost 0 bases, and 15 bases lay in between. Original handling: Cell counts per sample came from amplifying reference gene primers. Repertoires were generated with immunoSEQ multiplex PCR, while TCRdb's copy carries only in-frame clones and drops some. V, J and clone size are those of that table, while D and trimming were read from the DNA. The sample has 150,000 to 200,000 clones, about 89% seen once. This TCR came from a man in his sixties or seventies with acute or convalescent COVID-19. The sequencing input was peripheral blood. This chain joins TRBV27 and TRBJ2-7, with D possibly TRBD2 on 6 matching bases. CDR3 DNA: TGTGCCAGCAGTTTATCGGCGGGGCGGCTACTCTCCTACGAGCAGTACTTC. It translates to CASSLSAGRLLSYEQYF.